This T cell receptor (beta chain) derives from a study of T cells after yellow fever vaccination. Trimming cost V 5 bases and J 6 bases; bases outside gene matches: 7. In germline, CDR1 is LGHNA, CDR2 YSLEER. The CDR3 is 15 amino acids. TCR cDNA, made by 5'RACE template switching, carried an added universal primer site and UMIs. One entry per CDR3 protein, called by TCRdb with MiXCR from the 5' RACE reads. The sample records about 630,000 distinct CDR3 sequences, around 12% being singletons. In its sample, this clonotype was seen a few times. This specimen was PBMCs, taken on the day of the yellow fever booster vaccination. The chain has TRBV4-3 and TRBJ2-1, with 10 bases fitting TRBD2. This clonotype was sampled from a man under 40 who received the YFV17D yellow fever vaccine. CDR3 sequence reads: CASSSLAGVGNEQFF. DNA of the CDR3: TGCGCCAGCAGCTCCCTAGCGGGAGTGGGCAATGAGCAGTTCTTC.